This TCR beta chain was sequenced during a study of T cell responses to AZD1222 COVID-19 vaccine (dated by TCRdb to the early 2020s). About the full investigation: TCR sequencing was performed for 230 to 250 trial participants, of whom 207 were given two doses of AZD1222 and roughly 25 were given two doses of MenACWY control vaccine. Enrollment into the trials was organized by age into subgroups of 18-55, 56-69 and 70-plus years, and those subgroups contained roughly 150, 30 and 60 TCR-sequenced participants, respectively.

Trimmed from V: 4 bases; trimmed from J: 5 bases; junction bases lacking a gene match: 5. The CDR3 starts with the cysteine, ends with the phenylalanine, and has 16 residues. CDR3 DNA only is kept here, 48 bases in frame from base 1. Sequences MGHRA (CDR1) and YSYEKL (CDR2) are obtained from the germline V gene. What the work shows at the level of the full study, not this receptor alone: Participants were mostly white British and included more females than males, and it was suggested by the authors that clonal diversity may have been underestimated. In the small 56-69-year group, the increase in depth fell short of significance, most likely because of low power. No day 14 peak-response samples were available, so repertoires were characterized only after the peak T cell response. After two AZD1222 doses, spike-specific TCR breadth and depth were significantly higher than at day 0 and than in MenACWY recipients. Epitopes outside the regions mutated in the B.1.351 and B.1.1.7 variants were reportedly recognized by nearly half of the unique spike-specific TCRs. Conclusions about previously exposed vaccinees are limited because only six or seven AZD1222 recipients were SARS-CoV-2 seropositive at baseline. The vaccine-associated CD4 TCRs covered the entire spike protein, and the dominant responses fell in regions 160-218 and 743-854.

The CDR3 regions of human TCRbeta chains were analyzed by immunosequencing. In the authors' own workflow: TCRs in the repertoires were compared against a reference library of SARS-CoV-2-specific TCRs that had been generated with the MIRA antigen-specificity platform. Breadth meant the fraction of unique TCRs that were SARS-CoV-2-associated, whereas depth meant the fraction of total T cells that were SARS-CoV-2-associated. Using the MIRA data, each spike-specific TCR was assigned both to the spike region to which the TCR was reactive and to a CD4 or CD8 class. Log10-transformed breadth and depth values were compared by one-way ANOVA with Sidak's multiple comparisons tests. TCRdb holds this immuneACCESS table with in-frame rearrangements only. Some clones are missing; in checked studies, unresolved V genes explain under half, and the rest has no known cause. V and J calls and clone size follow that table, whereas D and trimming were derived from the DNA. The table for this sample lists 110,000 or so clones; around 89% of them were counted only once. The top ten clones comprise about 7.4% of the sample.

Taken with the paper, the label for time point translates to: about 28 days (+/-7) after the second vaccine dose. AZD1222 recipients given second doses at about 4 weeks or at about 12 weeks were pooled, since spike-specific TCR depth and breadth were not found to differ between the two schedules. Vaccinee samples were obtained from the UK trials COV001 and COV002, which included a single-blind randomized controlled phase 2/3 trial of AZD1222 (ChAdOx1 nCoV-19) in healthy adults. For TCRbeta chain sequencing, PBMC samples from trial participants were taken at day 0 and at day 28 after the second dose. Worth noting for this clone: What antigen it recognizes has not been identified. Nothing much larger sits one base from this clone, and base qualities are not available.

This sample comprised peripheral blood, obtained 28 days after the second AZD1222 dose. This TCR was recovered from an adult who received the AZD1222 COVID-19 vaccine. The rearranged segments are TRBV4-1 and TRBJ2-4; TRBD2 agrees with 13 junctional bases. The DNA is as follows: TGCGCCAGCAGCCGAGCCGGGACTAGCGGGGAAAACATTCAGTACTTC. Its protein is CASSRAGTSGENIQYF.